This entry lists 17 T cell receptor beta chains sequenced from one sample in a study of identical twins. TCRdb used MiXCR to reprocess the 5' RACE reads, holding one entry per CDR3 protein. The sample consists of 1.5 million to 2 million distinct CDR3 sequences, less than 40% of them appearing once. Material: cord blood. Receptors were obtained from a newborn girl in good health.

Regarding this clonotype: Since a much larger clone is just one base distant, this may be a read error. V usage is TRBV24-1 and J usage is TRBJ2-5; 10 bases map to TRBD1. The trim removed 1 base at V and 11 bases at J, leaving 9 bases unmatched. Germline V lookup: CDR1 KGHDR, CDR2 SFDVKD. There are 15 residues in the CDR3. CDR3 residues: CATSDFRDRGFEQYF. CDR3 coding DNA: TGTGCCACCAGTGATTTTCGGGACAGGGGTTTTGAGCAGTACTTC.

In this sample, this clonotype turned up a few times. This chain links TRBV6-5 with TRBJ2-1; tentatively, D is TRBD1 (8 bases). There are 16 residues in the CDR3. V lost 6 bases to trimming and J lost 6 bases, with 21 bases between them. The germline V gene has CDR1 MNHEY and CDR2 SVGAGI. Written as DNA, the CDR3 is TGTGCCAGCAGCCGCGTCAGCGGGACAGGACGCAATGAGCAGTTCTTC. This gives the protein CASSRVSGTGRNEQFF.

The rearrangement links TRBV12-3 or TRBV12-4 to TRBJ2-5, with 8 positions matching TRBD2. The CDR3 loop spans 12 amino acids. Trimming took 3 bases from V and 9 from J; bases not matched to a gene: 3. CDR3 DNA sequence: TGTGCCAGCAGTTTGTCAGCGGGGGCCCAGTACTTC. Translated: CASSLSAGAQYF.

In this sample, this clonotype turned up a few times. The chain links TRBV4-1 to TRBJ2-1, with D unresolved. V was trimmed by 4 bases and J by 6 bases, leaving 13 bases between them. Germline values: CDR1 MGHRA, CDR2 YSYEKL. This CDR3 spans 14 amino acids. CDR3 loop: CASSPAPKSNEQFF. CDR3 DNA: TGCGCCAGCAGCCCGGCCCCGAAATCCAATGAGCAGTTCTTC.

This clonotype was observed a few times. This chain joins TRBV7-2 and TRBJ2-7; D gene ambiguous. V was pared by 1 base and J by 3 bases, with 13 bases between. The CDR3 covers 15 residues. CDR1 is SGHTA and CDR2 is FQGNSA in the germline V gene. The CDR3: CASSLVSVRDYEQYF. The CDR3, as DNA: TGTGCCAGCAGCTTAGTTTCCGTTCGAGACTACGAGCAGTACTTC.

This clonotype was seen a handful of times. This chain connects TRBV27 to TRBJ2-7; 12 nucleotides agree with TRBD2. CDR1 MNHEY and CDR2 SMNVEV come from the germline V gene (reference sequence). Trimming took 5 bases from V and 4 from J; bases not matched to a gene: 15. This CDR3 region has 18 residues. The CDR3 DNA reads TGTGCCAGCAGTGCCCCTAGCGGGAGGGCCGTTTATGTTTACGAGCAGTACTTC. Amino acid sequence: CASSAPSGRAVYVYEQYF.

Note on this clonotype: One end of the junction does not line up with germline, which may come from a read error. The chain couples TRBV29-1 to TRBJ2-5; 11 bases line up with TRBD2. The CDR3 consists of 14 residues. Germline-derived CDR1 and CDR2 are SQVTM and ANQGSEA. The CDR3 DNA reads TGCAGCGCTTGGACTAGCGGGCGGGGAGAGACTCAGTACTTC. Translated, it gives CSAWTSGRGETQYF.

The gene calls are TRBV27 and TRBJ2-5; D not resolved. Germline CDR1 reads MNHEY; CDR2 reads SMNVEV (reference sequence). The CDR3 consists of 15 residues. Trimming removed 0 bases at V and 4 bases at J, with 12 bases between. The CDR3 DNA reads TGTGCCAGCAGTTTATCGCTCGAGCTTCGAGAGACCCAGTACTTC. Translation gives CASSLSLELRETQYF.

This clonotype occurred a few times. The gene calls are TRBV4-1 and TRBJ2-3; D unclear. V was cut by 0 bases and J by 8 bases, with 9 bases left in between. The CDR3 is 13 amino acids. Germline CDR1 is MGHRA and CDR2 is YSYEKL. The CDR3: CASSQDSLATQYF. CDR3 in DNA: TGCGCCAGCAGCCAAGATTCCCTCGCTACGCAGTATTTT.

The rearrangement links TRBV6-1 to TRBJ2-7; the match to TRBD1 covers 9 bases. This CDR3 is built from 21 residues. Looked up from germline, CDR1 is MNHNS and CDR2 is SASEGT. V dropped 3 bases and J dropped 7; count of bases not matched to a gene: 28. In nucleotides, the CDR3 is TGTGCCAGCAGTGATGGACAGGGGCGGTTAGACGCTTGGGGAACCTACAATGAGCAGTACTTC. Its translation is CASSDGQGRLDAWGTYNEQYF.

The genes are TRBV12-3 or TRBV12-4 and TRBJ2-3; D uncertain. This CDR3 spans 15 amino acids. V was cut by 7 bases and J by 6 bases, with 20 bases left in between. CDR3: CASTIRVQALDTQYF. As DNA, the CDR3 is TGTGCCAGCACCATCCGGGTACAAGCCCTCGATACGCAGTATTTT.

V is TRBV20-1 and J is TRBJ1-1, with a possible D match to TRBD1 (5 bases). The CDR3 length is 11 residues. Per the germline V gene, CDR1 is DFQATT and CDR2 is SNEGSKA (reference sequence). CDR3 amino acids: CTHRGAREAFF. The CDR3 nucleotides read TGCACCCATAGAGGGGCACGTGAAGCTTTCTTT.

The sample holds a few counts of this clonotype. The gene calls are TRBV6-5 and TRBJ2-7, with 8 bases matching TRBD2. In germline, CDR1 is MNHEY, CDR2 SVGAGI. The CDR3 is 14 residues long. With V trimmed by 2 bases and J by 4 bases, 4 bases remained unmatched. The CDR3 here is CASSYSGSFYEQYF. The CDR3 nucleotides read TGTGCCAGCAGTTACAGCGGGAGTTTTTACGAGCAGTACTTC.

The gene calls are TRBV27 and TRBJ1-1; TRBD1 matches 9 bases. Germline CDR1 and CDR2: MNHEY and SMNVEV (reference sequence). The CDR3 length is 15 residues. V trimming: 5 bases; J trimming: 4 bases; junction bases outside the gene matches: 8. CDR3 amino acids: CASSPWDRVGTEAFF. CDR3 nucleotide sequence: TGTGCCAGCAGTCCCTGGGACAGGGTAGGCACTGAAGCTTTCTTT.

The chain carries TRBV6-1 and TRBJ2-1; 8 positions match TRBD1. The J call may be wrong; the DNA end is better matched by TRBJ2-7. This CDR3 is built from 14 residues. The germline V gene has CDR1 MNHNS and CDR2 SASEGT. CDR3 DNA sequence: TGTGCCAGCAGTGGCCTGGACAGGGCCTACGAGCAGTACTTC. Translating gives CASSGLDRAYEQYF.

This clonotype was recorded only once. The junction differs from germline at one of its ends, possibly a read error. The J gene is TRBJ2-3, the V gene TRBV12-3 or TRBV12-4; 11 bases map to TRBD2. The CDR3 loop spans 15 amino acids. DNA of the CDR3: TGTGCCAGCAGTTTTACTAGCGGGAGCGCAGATGCGCAATATTTT. This translates into CASSFTSGSADAQYF.

To note about this clonotype: One junction end does not reproduce the germline sequence, and a read error may be involved. The chain recombines TRBV6-1 with TRBJ1-1; no clear D. Germline lookup yields CDR1 MNHNS and CDR2 SASEGT. This CDR3 has 13 residues. CDR3 sequence (DNA): TGTGCCAGCAGTAAAGCAGGCTCCACTGAAGCTTTCTTT. Protein sequence: CASSKAGSTEAFF.